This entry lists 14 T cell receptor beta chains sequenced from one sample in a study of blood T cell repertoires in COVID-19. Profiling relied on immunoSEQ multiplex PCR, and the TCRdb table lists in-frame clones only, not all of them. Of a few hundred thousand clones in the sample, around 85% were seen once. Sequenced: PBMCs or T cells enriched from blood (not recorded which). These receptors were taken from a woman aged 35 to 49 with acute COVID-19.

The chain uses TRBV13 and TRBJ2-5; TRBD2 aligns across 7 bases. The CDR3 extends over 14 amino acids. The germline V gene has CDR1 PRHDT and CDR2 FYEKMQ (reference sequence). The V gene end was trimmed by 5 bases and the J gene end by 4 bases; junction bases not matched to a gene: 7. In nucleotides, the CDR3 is TGTGCCAGCAGCCGACGACTAGCCGTAGAGACCCAGTACTTC. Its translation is CASSRRLAVETQYF.

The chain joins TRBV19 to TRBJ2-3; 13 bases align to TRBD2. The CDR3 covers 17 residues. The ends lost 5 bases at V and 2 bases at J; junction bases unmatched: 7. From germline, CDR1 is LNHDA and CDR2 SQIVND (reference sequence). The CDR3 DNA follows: TGTGCCAGTAGTCATCGGACTAGCGGGAGTGTCACAGATACGCAGTATTTT. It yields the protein CASSHRTSGSVTDTQYF.

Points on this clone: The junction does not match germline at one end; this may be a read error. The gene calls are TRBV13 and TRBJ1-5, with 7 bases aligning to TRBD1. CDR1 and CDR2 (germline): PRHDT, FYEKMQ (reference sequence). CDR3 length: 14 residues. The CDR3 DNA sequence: TGTGCCAGCAGCATAGGGACAGGCAATCAGCCCCAGCATTTT. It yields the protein CASSIGTGNQPQHF. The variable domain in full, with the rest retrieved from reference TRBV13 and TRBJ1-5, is AAGVIQSPRHLIKEKRETATLKCYPIPRHDTVYWYQQGPGQDPQFLISFYEKMQSDKGSIPDRFSAQQFSDYHSELNMSSLELGDSALYFCASSIGTGNQPQHFGDGTRLSIL.

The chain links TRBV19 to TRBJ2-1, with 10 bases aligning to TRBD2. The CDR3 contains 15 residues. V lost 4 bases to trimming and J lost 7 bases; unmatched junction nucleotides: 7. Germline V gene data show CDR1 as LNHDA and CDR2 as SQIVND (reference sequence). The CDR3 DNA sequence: TGTGCCAGTAGTAATCTAGCGGGAGTAGGGAATGAGCAGTTCTTC. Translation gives CASSNLAGVGNEQFF.

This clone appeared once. CDR3 bases: TGCGCCAGCAGCCGGGGACAGGGGAGTGGGACAGATACGCAGTATTTT. Encoded protein: CASSRGQGSGTDTQYF. The chain has TRBV5-1 and TRBJ2-3; 10 bases are a match to TRBD1. This CDR3 spans 16 amino acids. Germline values: CDR1 SGHRS, CDR2 YFSETQ. J gave up 3 bases and V 4 bases, and 8 bases lay outside the gene matches. Supplemented by reference TRBV5-1 and TRBJ2-3, the full variable domain reads KAGVTQTPRYLIKTRGQQVTLSCSPISGHRSVSWYQQTPGQGLQFLFEYFSETQRNKGNFPGRFSGRQFSNSRSEMNVSTLELGDSALYLCASSRGQGSGTDTQYFGPGTRLTVL.

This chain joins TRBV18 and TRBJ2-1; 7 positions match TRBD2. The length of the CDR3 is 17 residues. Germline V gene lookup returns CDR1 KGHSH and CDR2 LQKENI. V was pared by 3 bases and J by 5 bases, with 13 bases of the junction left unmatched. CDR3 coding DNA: TGTGCCAGCTCACCTTTGATTCTAACTAGCGAAAACAATGAGCAGTTCTTC. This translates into CASSPLILTSENNEQFF.

The CDR3 sequence is CASSFGGMNTEAFF. For the CDR3, the DNA is TGTGCCAGCAGCTTCGGGGGTATGAACACTGAAGCTTTCTTT. The chain uses TRBV5-4 and TRBJ1-1; a weak D match, TRBD1 (5 bases). The CDR3 length is 14 residues. In germline, CDR1 is SGHNT, CDR2 YYREEE (reference sequence). V was cut by 2 bases and J by 0 bases, with 8 bases left in between.

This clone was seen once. The CDR3 DNA reads TGTGCCATCAGTGAACTGTCGGTCAGGGGCAATTCACCCCTCCACTTT. Amino acids: CAISELSVRGNSPLHF. The chain is built from TRBV10-3 and TRBJ1-6; D might be TRBD1 (6 bases). The V end was cut by 3 bases, the J end by 7 bases, with 16 bases between. This CDR3 region has 16 residues. Germline CDR1 reads ENHRY; CDR2 reads SYGVKD.

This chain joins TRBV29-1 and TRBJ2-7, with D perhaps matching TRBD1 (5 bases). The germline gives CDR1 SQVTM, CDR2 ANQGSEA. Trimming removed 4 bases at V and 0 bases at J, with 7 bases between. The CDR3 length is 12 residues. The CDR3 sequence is CSVVDNSYEQYF. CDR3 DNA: TGCAGCGTTGTGGACAACTCCTACGAGCAGTACTTC.

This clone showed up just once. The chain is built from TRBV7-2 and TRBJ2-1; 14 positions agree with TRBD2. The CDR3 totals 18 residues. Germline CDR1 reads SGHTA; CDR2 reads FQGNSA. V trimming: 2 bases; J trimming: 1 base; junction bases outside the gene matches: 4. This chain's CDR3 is CASSLWGLAGASYNEQFF. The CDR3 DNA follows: TGTGCCAGCAGCTTATGGGGACTAGCGGGAGCATCCTACAATGAGCAGTTCTTC.

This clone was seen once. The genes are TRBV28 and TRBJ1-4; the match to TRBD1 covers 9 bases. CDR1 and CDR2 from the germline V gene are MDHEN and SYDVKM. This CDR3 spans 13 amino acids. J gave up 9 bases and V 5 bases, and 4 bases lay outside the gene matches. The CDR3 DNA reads TGTGCCAGCAGTCCGGGACAGGGTAAAAAACTGTTTTTT. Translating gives CASSPGQGKKLFF.

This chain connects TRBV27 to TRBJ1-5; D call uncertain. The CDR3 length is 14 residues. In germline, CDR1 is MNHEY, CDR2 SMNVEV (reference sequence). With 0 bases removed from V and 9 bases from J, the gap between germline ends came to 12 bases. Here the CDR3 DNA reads TGTGCCAGCAGTTTATCACCGAGCCCGATGCCCCAGCATTTT. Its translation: CASSLSPSPMPQHF.

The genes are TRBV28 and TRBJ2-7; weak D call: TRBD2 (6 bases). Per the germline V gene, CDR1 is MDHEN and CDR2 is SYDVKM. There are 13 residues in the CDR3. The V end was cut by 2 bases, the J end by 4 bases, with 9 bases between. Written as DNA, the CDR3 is TGTGCCAGCAGTTTAGGGGGGAAGTACGAGCAGTACTTC. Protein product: CASSLGGKYEQYF.

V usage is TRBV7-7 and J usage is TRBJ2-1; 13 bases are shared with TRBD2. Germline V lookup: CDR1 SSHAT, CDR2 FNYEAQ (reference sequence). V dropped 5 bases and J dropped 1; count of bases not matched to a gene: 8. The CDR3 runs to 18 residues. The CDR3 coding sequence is TGTGCCAGCAGCCATTCGACTAGCGGGAGGCGATCCTACAATGAGCAGTTCTTC. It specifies CASSHSTSGRRSYNEQFF.